The rows below give T cell receptor beta chains drawn from one sample of a study of T-cell reconstitution after alpha-beta-depleted transplantation in children. TCRdb analysed the PCR reads with MiXCR anew, one entry per CDR3 protein. The data show about 1,000,000 distinct CDR3 sequences, with roughly 29% seen just once and under 30% held by the top ten. The sequencing here drew on PBMCs, mostly from graft donor cells, taken 360 days after TCRalphabeta/CD19-depleted stem cell transplant. The receptors come from a boy under two years old who had a stem cell transplant for SCID, so the T cells may come from the graft donor. The CDR3 runs from the conserved cysteine through the conserved F or W. The D gene is left open where the match is weak.

TRBJ2-7 | TRBD1 | TRBV5-1 | CASSLAGQAYEQYF
TRBJ2-3 | TRBD1 | TRBV24-1 | CATSDSTGGWGTDTQYF
TRBJ2-7 | TRBD1 | TRBV27 | CASSWGQAPSYEQYF
TRBJ2-3 | TRBD1 | TRBV2 | CANLRGRTDTQYF
TRBJ2-4 | NA | TRBV15 | CATSRDLYKNIQYF
TRBJ1-1 | NA | TRBV18 | CASSPARSTEAFF
TRBJ2-2 | NA | TRBV5-1 | CASSLQGRANTGELFF
TRBJ2-1 | NA | TRBV5-8 | CASSSWANEQFF
TRBJ2-7 | NA | TRBV30 | CAWSPTGYEQYF
TRBJ2-5 | NA | TRBV30 | CAWGWRVQETQYF
TRBJ2-7 | TRBD1 | TRBV12-3/TRBV12-4 | CASTLIGGAGPEQYF
TRBJ2-5 | TRBD1 | TRBV6-2/TRBV6-3 | CASSYVGQQETQYF
TRBJ2-1 | TRBD2 | TRBV20-1 | CSANPGTNYNEQFF
TRBJ1-5 | NA | TRBV4-1 | CASSLAPGPTFNQPQHF
TRBJ2-1 | NA | TRBV7-2 | CASSLEGAYNEQFF
TRBJ2-1 | NA | TRBV12-3/TRBV12-4 | CASSPLRTRGFF
TRBJ1-2 | NA | TRBV20-1 | CSAADRGHYGYTF
TRBJ2-7 | TRBD1 | TRBV12-3/TRBV12-4 | CASSSSQGSGHEQYF
TRBJ2-1 | TRBD2 | TRBV29-1 | CSVERAGGQSYEQFF
TRBJ2-3 | NA | TRBV12-3/TRBV12-4 | CASSFRGELTDTQYF
TRBJ2-1 | NA | TRBV3-1 | CASSQGGGGPHEQFF
TRBJ1-3 | NA | TRBV6-5 | CASSYSGAPSSGNTIYF
TRBJ2-3 | NA | TRBV7-9 | CASSKTRSPFTDTQYF
TRBJ1-5 | NA | TRBV20-1 | CSAPDGSSNQPQHF
TRBJ2-1 | NA | TRBV12-3/TRBV12-4 | CASSSRDGRANEQFF
TRBJ2-7 | TRBD2 | TRBV4-2 | CASSHAGEQSYEQYF
TRBJ2-7 | TRBD2 | TRBV28 | CASSLWLAGKYEQYF
TRBJ1-5 | NA | TRBV12-3/TRBV12-4 | CASSPGTLSNQPQHF
TRBJ2-5 | NA | TRBV5-1 | CASSLARGAQETQYF
TRBJ2-1 | TRBD2 | TRBV4-2 | CASSQMSGVNNEQFF
TRBJ1-1 | TRBD1 | TRBV6-5 | CASSYSPGGRAEAFF
TRBJ2-3 | TRBD2 | TRBV12-3/TRBV12-4 | CAISPIGRSGGPSTDTQYF
TRBJ2-7 | NA | TRBV28 | CASSRYEQYF
TRBJ2-6 | NA | TRBV2 | CASTSHLRTRGANVLTF
TRBJ2-7 | NA | TRBV5-1 | CASSSDGHWDEQYF
TRBJ2-2 | TRBD1 | TRBV11-1 | CASSKKGGWTGELFF
TRBJ1-1 | NA | TRBV7-9 | CASSLRSQAGTEAFF
TRBJ1-5 | NA | TRBV6-2/TRBV6-3 | CASTLRGLKDQPQHF
TRBJ2-7 | NA | TRBV7-6 | CASSSGYSSYEQYF
TRBJ1-1 | NA | TRBV9 | CASSVEGGRVTEAFF
TRBJ2-2 | TRBD2 | TRBV13 | CASSLGTSGGAGELFF
TRBJ1-1 | TRBD1 | TRBV4-3 | CASRDRGASNTEAFF
TRBJ1-5 | NA | TRBV12-3/TRBV12-4 | CASSLSPGDYSNQPQHF
TRBJ1-1 | NA | TRBV13 | CASSLGEVNTEAFF
TRBJ2-1 | NA | TRBV29-1 | CSVEIGQKTYNEQFF
TRBJ2-5 | TRBD2 | TRBV12-3/TRBV12-4 | CASSFVAGLQETQYF
TRBJ1-1 | NA | TRBV18 | CASSPNTGTEAFF
TRBJ2-1 | TRBD1 | TRBV12-3/TRBV12-4 | CASRPTGGEQFF
TRBJ2-5 | NA | TRBV10-3 | CGSGETQYF
TRBJ2-7 | NA | TRBV4-3 | CASSQDGRAAYYEQYF
TRBJ2-3 | TRBD1 | TRBV27 | CASSPRDRVGPDTQYF
TRBJ2-2 | TRBD2 | TRBV5-1 | CASTGTIAPGELFF
TRBJ1-6 | NA | TRBV19 | CASSNDRGGSPLHF
TRBJ2-7 | TRBD1 | TRBV7-3 | CASSRWTGGSTYEQYF
TRBJ2-7 | NA | TRBV28 | CASSSRSGVIYEQYF
TRBJ2-3 | NA | TRBV20-1 | CSARHTDTQYF
TRBJ2-3 | NA | TRBV6-2/TRBV6-3 | CASTPLGRPTDTQYF